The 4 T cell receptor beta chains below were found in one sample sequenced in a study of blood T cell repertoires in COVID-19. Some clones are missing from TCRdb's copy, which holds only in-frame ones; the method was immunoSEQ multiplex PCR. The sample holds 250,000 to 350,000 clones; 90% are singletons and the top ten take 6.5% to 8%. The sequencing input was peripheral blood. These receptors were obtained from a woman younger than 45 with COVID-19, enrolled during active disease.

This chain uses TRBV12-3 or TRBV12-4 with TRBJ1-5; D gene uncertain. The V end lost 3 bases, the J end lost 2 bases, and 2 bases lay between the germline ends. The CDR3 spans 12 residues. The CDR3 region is CASSFGNQPQHF. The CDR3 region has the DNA TGTGCCAGCAGTTTCGGCAATCAGCCCCAGCATTTT.

The CDR3 nucleotides are TGTGCCAGTTCTTCAGGACAGACCGGCTACGAGCAGTACTTC. Its protein product is CASSSGQTGYEQYF. The chain is built from TRBV5-4 and TRBJ2-7, with a tentative D call TRBD1 (6 bases). This CDR3 has 14 residues. Per germline, CDR1 SGHNT and CDR2 YYREEE (reference sequence). V shed 8 bases and J shed 3 bases, with 18 bases lying between them.

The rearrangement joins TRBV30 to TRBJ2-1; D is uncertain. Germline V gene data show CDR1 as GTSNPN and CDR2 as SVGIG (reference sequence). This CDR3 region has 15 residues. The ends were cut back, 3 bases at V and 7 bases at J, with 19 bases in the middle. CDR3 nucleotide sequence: TGTGCCTGGAGCGACCCTGGAGTGAGCACGAATGAGCAGTTCTTC. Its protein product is CAWSDPGVSTNEQFF.

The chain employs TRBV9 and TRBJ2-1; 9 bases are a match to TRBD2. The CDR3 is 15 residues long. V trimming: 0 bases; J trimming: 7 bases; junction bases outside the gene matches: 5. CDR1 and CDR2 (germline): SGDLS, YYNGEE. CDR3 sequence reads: CASSVGGRADNEQFF. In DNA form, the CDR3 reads TGTGCCAGCAGCGTAGGCGGGAGGGCCGATAATGAGCAGTTCTTC. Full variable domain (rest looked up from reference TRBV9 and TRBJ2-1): DSGVTQTPKHLITATGQRVTLRCSPRSGDLSVYWYQQSLDQGLQFLIQYYNGEERAKGNILERFSAQQFPDLHSELNLSSLELGDSALYFCASSVGGRADNEQFFGPGTRLTVL.